This T cell receptor (beta chain) comes out of a study of early T cells in non-severe SARS-CoV-2 infection. The CDR3 contains 13 residues. Germline V CDR1 and CDR2: LNHDA, SQIVND (reference sequence). The ends were cut back, 5 bases at V and 3 bases at J, with 8 bases in the middle. In TCRdb, the 5' RACE reads were re-called with MiXCR into one record per CDR3 protein. The sample yields tens of thousands of distinct CDR3 sequences, less than 15% seen once. The table lists this clonotype with a few counts. Sequencing used whole blood. The J gene is TRBJ1-3, the V gene TRBV19; no definite D call. This TCR derives from an adult who was a healthcare worker with PCR-confirmed SARS-CoV-2 infection or an uninfected control (not recorded which). CDR3 nucleotides: TGTGCCAGTAGTCCTGGACGTGGAAACACCATATATTTT. As protein: CASSPGRGNTIYF.